This T cell receptor (beta chain) was observed in a study of molecular identifiers for immune sequencing clone quantification. Study background: Replicate experiments divided RNA from around 20,000 or 100,000 naive CD8 cells into five parts and sequenced four. Findings and limits, study-wide: Clones above 20 RNA copies contained over 97% of effector molecules and under 1% of naive molecules.

Naive CD8 T cells, phenotype CD8+CD4-CCR7+CD45RA+, were sorted. Notes on this clonotype: Its target is unknown.

Library preparation followed earlier protocols using designated TCR primers. TCRdb reprocessed the PCR reads via MiXCR and lists one record per CDR3 protein. This repertoire shows approximately 670,000 distinct CDR3 sequences, just under 20% found once; its top ten account for 0.85%. V lost 6 bases to trimming and J lost 8 bases; unmatched junction nucleotides: 6. The CDR3 has 14 amino acids. The germline V gene encodes CDR1 ENHRY and CDR2 SYGVKD. The sequenced sample was naive CD8+ T cells from blood, with Jurkat cell RNA spiked in. The subset denotes: FACS-sorted CD8+CD4-CCR7+CD45RA+ naive T cells. The receptor was isolated from a human donor in good health. Some libraries in this study had Jurkat cell RNA spiked in. The chain is built from TRBV10-3 and TRBJ1-6; TRBD1 matches 8 bases. The chain's CDR3 is CAISDTGGDSPLHF. The CDR3 DNA follows: TGTGCCATCAGCGATACAGGGGGTGATTCACCCCTCCACTTT.